These T cell receptor beta chains were read from a single sample in a study of regulatory T cells in long-lasting Graves disease. TCRdb re-analysed the multiplex PCR reads in MiXCR, keeping a single row per CDR3 protein. The sample yields 350,000 to 450,000 distinct CDR3 sequences, roughly 12% seen once. This sample was also put to use in a study of T cells in Graves' hyperthyroidism and ophthalmopathy.

This specimen was peripheral blood mononuclear cells (PBMCs), taken at new diagnosis, from a patient treated with antithyroid drugs. Every receptor here comes from a woman aged 18-29 years with Graves disease. Both conserved end residues are part of each CDR3. D genes are given only for firm matches. Only some rows state a clone size, as once, few, many or a class for expanded clones.

clone size	V gene	CDR3 length	D gene	J gene	CDR3 DNA	CDR3 protein
once	TRBV7-9	15	-	TRBJ2-4	TGTGCCAGCAGATTGCTCCCCGGGACCAAAAACATTCAGTACTTC	CASRLLPGTKNIQYF
-	TRBV7-6	17	-	TRBJ2-3	TGTGCCAGCAGCTTAAAGCCGGGACAGGGACTAGACCATACGCAGTATTTT	CASSLKPGQGLDHTQYF
many	TRBV7-9	13	-	TRBJ2-7	TGTGCCAGCAGCTTAGAGTTCCGGGGAGGGCAGTACTTC	CASSLEFRGGQYF
many	TRBV5-5	14	-	TRBJ2-5	TGTGCCAGCAGCTTAATCTTCGGGCAAGAGACCCAGTACTTC	CASSLIFGQETQYF
few	TRBV6-1	15	TRBD1	TRBJ1-2	TGTGCCAGCAGCCCGCCCCCGGACAGGGGTTTTGGCTACACCTTC	CASSPPPDRGFGYTF
many	TRBV6-1	15	-	TRBJ2-1	TGTGCCAGCGGAGGCCGACGGGGGTCCTACAATGAGCAGTTCTTC	CASGGRRGSYNEQFF
many	TRBV20-1	16	-	TRBJ1-1	TGCAGTGCGATTGGGGGGGGTAGGGTTAAGGACACTGAAGCTTTCTTT	CSAIGGGRVKDTEAFF
many	TRBV12-3/TRBV12-4	18	TRBD1	TRBJ2-5	TGTGCCAGCAGTTCCATCGGACAGGGTGGCAGGTTAGGAGAGACCCAGTACTTC	CASSSIGQGGRLGETQYF
many	TRBV29-1	14	TRBD1	TRBJ2-3	TGCAGCGTTGAATCTGGCAGGGGGCGGGATACGCAGTATTTT	CSVESGRGRDTQYF
many	TRBV6-9	13	TRBD1	TRBJ1-5	TGTGCCAGCAGTTGGACAGGGGATCAGCCCCAGCATTTT	CASSWTGDQPQHF
-	TRBV4-1	16	-	TRBJ1-1	TGCGCCAGCAGCCAAGCATTAGGGCACCCGAACACTGAAGCTTTCTTT	CASSQALGHPNTEAFF
many	TRBV12-3/TRBV12-4	15	-	TRBJ2-6	TGTGCCAGCAGCTGGCGGGGCTCTGGGGCCAACGTCCTGACTTTC	CASSWRGSGANVLTF
many	TRBV5-4	16	TRBD1	TRBJ2-3	TGTGCCAGCACCCCGACGGACAGGGGCGGCACAGATACGCAGTATTTT	CASTPTDRGGTDTQYF
many	TRBV6-9	20	TRBD2	TRBJ2-6	TGTGCCAGCAGTTACTCCGCAAGGGGACTAGCGGGAACTGGGGCCAACGTCCTGACTTTC	CASSYSARGLAGTGANVLTF
-	TRBV28	16	-	TRBJ2-6	TGTGCCAGCAGTTTAGGGTCAGGGACTGGGGCCAACGTCCTGACTTTC	CASSLGSGTGANVLTF
-	TRBV3-1	15	-	TRBJ2-2	TGTGCCAGCAGCCAAGATCATAGCGCGGGGGGGGAGCTGTTTTTT	CASSQDHSAGGELFF
many	TRBV11-2	14	-	TRBJ2-7	TGTGCCAGCAGCTCAAAGGGGAATTACCACGAGCAGTACTTC	CASSSKGNYHEQYF
many	TRBV6-2/TRBV6-3	15	-	TRBJ2-3	TGTGCCAGCAGTTCAAACAGCCAATACACAGATACGCAGTATTTT	CASSSNSQYTDTQYF
few	TRBV4-2	15	TRBD1	TRBJ1-2	TGTGCCAGCAGCCAAACAGGGGGACTCGACTATGGCTACACCTTC	CASSQTGGLDYGYTF
many	TRBV12-3/TRBV12-4	16	-	TRBJ2-3	TGTGCCAGCAGCCGCCCCGGACTCCGAAGCACAGATACGCAGTATTTT	CASSRPGLRSTDTQYF
-	TRBV6-2/TRBV6-3	16	-	TRBJ1-2	TGTGCCAGCGGCTACTATTGGGGGGCCGGATTCTATGGCTACACCTTC	CASGYYWGAGFYGYTF
-	TRBV14	17	TRBD1	TRBJ1-1	TGTGCCAGCAGCCCACTCCGGGACAGGGGGGTGAACACTGAAGCTTTCTTT	CASSPLRDRGVNTEAFF
many	TRBV9	15	TRBD2	TRBJ2-5	TGTGCCAGCAGCGTAATGGCGGGGGGGCGAGAGACCCAGTACTTC	CASSVMAGGRETQYF
many	TRBV15	12	-	TRBJ2-5	TGTGCCACCAGCACACGCCAAGAGACCCAGTACTTC	CATSTRQETQYF
many	TRBV12-3/TRBV12-4	14	-	TRBJ1-1	TGTGCCAGCAGTTTCCCAGGGCGGGGAGGTGAAGCTTTCTTT	CASSFPGRGGEAFF
many	TRBV27	16	-	TRBJ2-1	TGTGCCAGCAGTTTAATCCCCGGACTACTCCTCGATGAGCAGTTCTTC	CASSLIPGLLLDEQFF
many	TRBV11-2	16	-	TRBJ2-1	TGTGCCAGCAGCGGGGACATAGAGGACTCCTTGAATGAGCAGTTCTTC	CASSGDIEDSLNEQFF
many	TRBV27	13	-	TRBJ1-4	TGTGCCAGCAGTCGAGGGGGGAGGGCTGGACTGTTTTTT	CASSRGGRAGLFF
many	TRBV19	15	-	TRBJ1-1	TGTGCCAGTAGTAAGGGACGGAATTTAAACACTGAAGCTTTCTTT	CASSKGRNLNTEAFF
-	TRBV7-3	16	-	TRBJ2-1	TGTGCCAGCAGCTTAAACTCGTGGAGCTCCTACAATGAGCAGTTCTTC	CASSLNSWSSYNEQFF
few	TRBV5-1	14	TRBD2	TRBJ2-1	TGCGCCACCTCCTCCGGGACTAGCGACGGTGAGCAGTTCTTC	CATSSGTSDGEQFF
-	TRBV7-6	16	-	TRBJ2-5	TGTGCCAGCAGCCCATTAGGATGGGGTATCCAAGAGACCCAGTACTTC	CASSPLGWGIQETQYF
many	TRBV11-3	18	TRBD2	TRBJ2-2	TGTGCCAGCAGCTTAGATCGAGTCGGAGCGGGAGGTTCCGGGGAGCTGTTTTTT	CASSLDRVGAGGSGELFF
many	TRBV11-2	14	TRBD1	TRBJ1-1	TGTGCCAGCAGCTATAGACAGGGGGTAGGTGAAGCTTTCTTT	CASSYRQGVGEAFF
many	TRBV13	16	-	TRBJ2-1	TGTGCCAGCAGCTCCCCCCAAAGCCCGGTGTCCAATGAGCAGTTCTTC	CASSSPQSPVSNEQFF
-	TRBV4-2	15	-	TRBJ1-2	TGTGCCAGCAGCCAGGAGTCCGCAGGGTCTTATGGCTACACCTTC	CASSQESAGSYGYTF
many	TRBV7-9	13	-	TRBJ2-1	TGTGCCAGCAGCTTAGTTCTGGGGAATGAGCAGTTCTTC	CASSLVLGNEQFF
many	TRBV7-6	13	-	TRBJ1-1	TGTGCCAGCAGCATTTCCCCTCTCACTGAAGCTTTCTTT	CASSISPLTEAFF
many	TRBV14	17	-	TRBJ1-4	TGTGCCAGCAGCCAAGTGGGACACCTTGCAACTAATGAAAAACTGTTTTTT	CASSQVGHLATNEKLFF
many	TRBV27	18	TRBD1	TRBJ1-2	TGTGCCAGCAGACCATGGGGACAGGGTGGTCCCCTAGACTATGGCTACACCTTC	CASRPWGQGGPLDYGYTF
many	TRBV12-3/TRBV12-4	14	-	TRBJ1-1	TGTGCCAGCAGTTCACGGACAGCCAACACTGAAGCTTTCTTT	CASSSRTANTEAFF
-	TRBV7-2	14	-	TRBJ1-6	TGTGCCAGCAGCACCGGGGGGGGTAATTCACCCCTCCACTTT	CASSTGGGNSPLHF
-	TRBV12-3/TRBV12-4	16	TRBD1	TRBJ2-7	TGTGCCAGCAGTTTTCTCTGGGACAGGTCATCCTACGAGCAGTACTTC	CASSFLWDRSSYEQYF
many	TRBV2	15	TRBD2	TRBJ2-2	TGTGCCAGCAGTCCGACTAGCGGGAACACCGGGGAGCTGTTTTTT	CASSPTSGNTGELFF
many	TRBV5-1	14	-	TRBJ2-1	TGCGCCAGCGGCCGGGAACCTACTTACAATGAGCAGTTCTTC	CASGREPTYNEQFF
many	TRBV28	15	TRBD2	TRBJ2-7	TGTGCCAGCAGCCCAGGGTTTAGCGGGCCTTACGAGCAGTACTTC	CASSPGFSGPYEQYF